A selection of T cell receptor beta chains follows, all from one sample in a study of T-cell memory formation after mild COVID-19. Using its own MiXCR run on the 5' RACE reads, TCRdb lists one record per CDR3 protein. This table holds around 300,000 distinct CDR3 sequences, approximately 13% found once. The sample taken for sequencing was PBMCs or a T cell subset sorted from them (not recorded which). These receptor sequences come from a man between 18 and 35 years old who had mild COVID-19 (a few samples of this study predate the infection). Cell type and time point are not known. Each CDR3 is given without its conserved first and last residue. Clone size is not always given. Where it is, it says once, few, many or a class for expanded clones.

size,V,J,CDR3
many,TRBV7-9,TRBJ1-1,ASSLEGRGTEAF
many,TRBV2,TRBJ1-2,ASRDRGPGYT
once,TRBV19,TRBJ1-5,ASRVQGPHQPQH
many,TRBV11-2,TRBJ2-1,ASTLGSTNEQF
many,TRBV7-2,TRBJ2-5,ASSPSGVQETQY
few,TRBV7-9,TRBJ1-2,ASSWAAAAAEGGYT
few,TRBV7-9,TRBJ2-4,ASNIGNIQY
few,TRBV12-3/TRBV12-4,TRBJ2-4,ASSNPGTLKNIQY
-,TRBV5-1,TRBJ2-1,ASSLGAGRGGSEQF
few,TRBV12-5,TRBJ1-2,ASGPEDYGGYT
-,TRBV5-4,TRBJ2-3,ASSPSGVRTDTQY
many,TRBV12-3/TRBV12-4,TRBJ1-5,ASTSQTGRGQPQH
many,TRBV12-3/TRBV12-4,TRBJ2-5,ASSPSRASETQY
-,TRBV12-3/TRBV12-4,TRBJ1-2,ASSSPRDGYT
few,TRBV5-1,TRBJ1-5,AGGDRIVSQPQH
many,TRBV28,TRBJ2-3,ASSFRQTTDTQY
-,TRBV20-1,TRBJ2-5,SARGQAETQY
few,TRBV6-5,TRBJ2-7,ASSYGGGGEQY
many,TRBV4-3,TRBJ1-2,ASSQKIRREVDYGYT
-,TRBV5-1,TRBJ1-2,DSSLSWGSGNGYT
few,TRBV29-1,TRBJ1-1,SVERDRLMNTEAF
few,TRBV29-1,TRBJ1-2,SVEELGVGYGYT
few,TRBV6-5,TRBJ2-3,ASGRGRGVTDTQY
few,TRBV12-5,TRBJ1-2,ASGLGGYGYT
-,TRBV3-1,TRBJ1-2,ASRGRGRGYT
-,TRBV20-1,TRBJ2-1,SARERTGSSYNEQF
-,TRBV24-1,TRBJ2-3,ATSDSLRVAQY
many,TRBV6-2/TRBV6-3,TRBJ2-7,ASSSIRDTGYEQY
few,TRBV24-1,TRBJ2-2,ATSDYGVEWTGELF
-,TRBV7-2,TRBJ2-5,ASSASYEMGTQY
few,TRBV7-9,TRBJ2-1,ASTFSGEQF
few,TRBV7-2,TRBJ2-2,ASSSQTRGELF
-,TRBV29-1,TRBJ1-3,SVAPIYSGNTIY
-,TRBV10-1,TRBJ2-7,ASSVGVPYEQY
many,TRBV4-3,TRBJ2-7,ASSPGLSYEQY
few,TRBV12-3/TRBV12-4,TRBJ2-7,ASSLSRGNEQY
many,TRBV15,TRBJ1-5,ATSRDWVGASNQPQH
few,TRBV7-9,TRBJ2-1,ASSLRTSGDRREF
few,TRBV4-3,TRBJ2-3,ASSQDWDTGADTQY
-,TRBV7-6,TRBJ2-7,ASSRQGGDEQY
-,TRBV12-3/TRBV12-4,TRBJ2-3,ASSSGLAEPRDTQY
-,TRBV6-6,TRBJ2-5,ASSSRHGGETQY
few,TRBV4-1,TRBJ1-1,ASSQEGQALNTEAF
few,TRBV5-1,TRBJ1-1,ASSLGTGGEAF
few,TRBV6-5,TRBJ1-1,ASSYMSLGTEAF
few,TRBV29-1,TRBJ2-1,SASSRLEQF
few,TRBV18,TRBJ2-1,ASSDRTSRRNEQF